The rows below give T cell receptor beta chains drawn from one sample of a study of shared clonotypes between healthy human individuals. TCRdb keeps only in-frame clones here, not all; method: immunoSEQ multiplex PCR. The data contain around 2.5 million clones, approximately 94% of them singletons. Input material: naive CD4+ T cells from PBMCs. The receptors originated from a man between 18 and 35 years old in good health. Some clones in this sample may be carry-over from other donors' samples. Both conserved end residues are part of each CDR3. Fields, in order: clone size, V gene, CDR3 length, D gene, J gene, CDR3 protein, CDR3 DNA. A D gene is named only where the DNA matches it firmly. The size entry is marked missing in some rows and otherwise reads once, few, many or a size class.

abundance: -
v_gene: TRBV18
len: 16
d_gene: TRBD1
j_gene: TRBJ1-1
CDR3aa: CASSQETGALNTEAFF
CDR3nt: TGTGCCAGCTCGCAAGAGACAGGGGCTTTGAACACTGAAGCTTTCTTT

abundance: once
v_gene: TRBV28
len: 16
d_gene: -
j_gene: TRBJ2-2
CDR3aa: CASSLQLTRDPGELFF
CDR3nt: TGTGCCAGCAGTTTACAACTGACGAGGGACCCCGGGGAGCTGTTTTTT

abundance: -
v_gene: TRBV27
len: 13
d_gene: -
j_gene: TRBJ1-2
CDR3aa: CASSGTTSRGYTF
CDR3nt: TGTGCCAGCAGTGGGACTACTTCTCGGGGCTACACCTTC

abundance: -
v_gene: TRBV2
len: 13
d_gene: TRBD1
j_gene: TRBJ2-7
CDR3aa: CASSDRGSYEQYF
CDR3nt: TGTGCCAGCAGTGACAGGGGGTCCTACGAGCAGTACTTC

abundance: -
v_gene: TRBV19
len: 15
d_gene: -
j_gene: TRBJ1-5
CDR3aa: CASSGRQTSNQPQHF
CDR3nt: TGTGCCAGTAGTGGCCGACAAACTAGCAATCAGCCCCAGCATTTT

abundance: -
v_gene: TRBV5-1
len: 15
d_gene: TRBD2
j_gene: TRBJ2-2
CDR3aa: CASSSLREGTGELFF
CDR3nt: TGCGCCAGCAGCTCATTGCGGGAGGGCACCGGGGAGCTGTTTTTT

abundance: -
v_gene: TRBV10-3
len: 13
d_gene: TRBD2
j_gene: TRBJ2-2
CDR3aa: CAIRREDTGELFF
CDR3nt: TGTGCCATCAGACGGGAGGATACCGGGGAGCTGTTTTTT

abundance: once
v_gene: TRBV19
len: 15
d_gene: TRBD1
j_gene: TRBJ2-7
CDR3aa: CASSPRTGGTYEQYF
CDR3nt: TGTGCCAGTAGTCCTCGGACAGGGGGCACCTACGAGCAGTACTTC

abundance: once
v_gene: TRBV19
len: 17
d_gene: TRBD1
j_gene: TRBJ2-2
CDR3aa: CASSPISGTGGAGELFF
CDR3nt: TGTGCCAGTAGTCCTATCTCCGGGACAGGGGGTGCCGGGGAGCTGTTTTTT

abundance: -
v_gene: TRBV29-1
len: 14
d_gene: -
j_gene: TRBJ2-3
CDR3aa: CSVYPDTSTDTQYF
CDR3nt: TGCAGCGTTTATCCGGACACCAGCACAGATACGCAGTATTTT

abundance: -
v_gene: TRBV5-1
len: 16
d_gene: -
j_gene: TRBJ2-2
CDR3aa: CASSLGPTTNTGELFF
CDR3nt: TGCGCCAGCAGCTTAGGACCTACTACGAACACCGGGGAGCTGTTTTTT

abundance: -
v_gene: TRBV7-3
len: 16
d_gene: -
j_gene: TRBJ1-3
CDR3aa: CASSLGHPSSGNTIYF
CDR3nt: TGTGCCAGCAGCTTGGGACATCCGAGCTCTGGAAACACCATATATTTT

abundance: -
v_gene: TRBV18
len: 16
d_gene: -
j_gene: TRBJ2-7
CDR3aa: CASSPLQGGSNYEQYF
CDR3nt: TGTGCCAGCTCACCTCTGCAGGGTGGTTCTAACTACGAGCAGTACTTC

abundance: -
v_gene: TRBV30
len: 13
d_gene: TRBD2
j_gene: TRBJ2-7
CDR3aa: CAWSGAGVYEQYF
CDR3nt: TGTGCCTGGAGTGGAGCGGGAGTCTACGAGCAGTACTTC

abundance: -
v_gene: TRBV18
len: 17
d_gene: -
j_gene: TRBJ1-1
CDR3aa: CASSPPPRQATNTEAFF
CDR3nt: TGTGCCAGCTCACCACCACCCAGACAGGCCACGAACACTGAAGCTTTCTTT

abundance: -
v_gene: TRBV18
len: 15
d_gene: TRBD2
j_gene: TRBJ2-5
CDR3aa: CASSPQRELSETQYF
CDR3nt: TGTGCCAGCTCACCACAGCGGGAGTTATCAGAGACCCAGTACTTC

abundance: -
v_gene: TRBV5-4
len: 17
d_gene: TRBD1
j_gene: TRBJ2-6
CDR3aa: CASSDPGQRSGANVLTF
CDR3nt: TGTGCCAGCAGCGATCCGGGACAGCGCTCTGGGGCCAACGTCCTGACTTTC

abundance: -
v_gene: TRBV18
len: 18
d_gene: -
j_gene: TRBJ1-4
CDR3aa: CASSPVGGSGATNEKLFF
CDR3nt: TGTGCCAGCTCACCGGTTGGTGGCTCGGGAGCAACTAATGAAAAACTGTTTTTT

abundance: -
v_gene: TRBV29-1
len: 15
d_gene: -
j_gene: TRBJ2-2
CDR3aa: CSVGGAGRFTGELFF
CDR3nt: TGCAGCGTTGGGGGGGCGGGACGTTTTACCGGGGAGCTGTTTTTT

abundance: -
v_gene: TRBV2
len: 13
d_gene: TRBD2
j_gene: TRBJ2-7
CDR3aa: CATWTSGTYEQYF
CDR3nt: TGTGCCACTTGGACTAGCGGAACTTACGAGCAGTACTTC

abundance: -
v_gene: TRBV28
len: 16
d_gene: -
j_gene: TRBJ1-4
CDR3aa: CASSLIRGATSGKLFF
CDR3nt: TGTGCCAGCAGTTTAATACGGGGGGCTACTTCAGGAAAACTGTTTTTT

abundance: -
v_gene: TRBV11-3
len: 11
d_gene: -
j_gene: TRBJ2-1
CDR3aa: CASSANNEQFF
CDR3nt: TGTGCCAGCAGCGCCAACAATGAGCAGTTCTTC

abundance: few
v_gene: TRBV1
len: 16
d_gene: -
j_gene: TRBJ1-5
CDR3aa: CTSSQSRGAGNQPQHF
CDR3nt: TGCACCAGCAGCCAGTCCCGGGGGGCAGGCAATCAGCCCCAGCATTTT

abundance: -
v_gene: TRBV11-2
len: 15
d_gene: TRBD2
j_gene: TRBJ2-7
CDR3aa: CASSTLGLAPYEQYF
CDR3nt: TGTGCCAGCAGCACTCTGGGACTAGCCCCCTACGAGCAGTACTTC

abundance: -
v_gene: TRBV9
len: 15
d_gene: TRBD1
j_gene: TRBJ1-2
CDR3aa: CASAQGTGYYYGYTF
CDR3nt: TGTGCCAGCGCGCAAGGGACAGGCTATTACTATGGCTACACCTTC

abundance: -
v_gene: TRBV28
len: 13
d_gene: -
j_gene: TRBJ2-3
CDR3aa: CASKSTSTDTQYF
CDR3nt: TGTGCCAGCAAATCGACTAGCACAGATACGCAGTATTTT

abundance: -
v_gene: TRBV5-4
len: 13
d_gene: -
j_gene: TRBJ2-1
CDR3aa: CASSLALADEQFF
CDR3nt: TGTGCCAGCAGCTTGGCCCTAGCTGATGAGCAGTTCTTC

abundance: -
v_gene: TRBV7-2
len: 18
d_gene: TRBD2
j_gene: TRBJ2-1
CDR3aa: CASSLDARSGRIYNEQFF
CDR3nt: TGTGCCAGCAGCTTAGATGCTCGTAGCGGGAGAATCTACAATGAGCAGTTCTTC

abundance: -
v_gene: TRBV28
len: 16
d_gene: -
j_gene: TRBJ2-7
CDR3aa: CASSLPRGIAPYEQYF
CDR3nt: TGTGCCAGCAGTTTACCGCGAGGGATAGCCCCTTACGAGCAGTACTTC

abundance: -
v_gene: TRBV28
len: 16
d_gene: -
j_gene: TRBJ2-2
CDR3aa: CASSPGFGREAGELFF
CDR3nt: TGTGCCAGCAGTCCGGGATTCGGCAGGGAAGCCGGGGAGCTGTTTTTT

abundance: -
v_gene: TRBV6-5
len: 13
d_gene: -
j_gene: TRBJ1-1
CDR3aa: CASSYVRTSEAFF
CDR3nt: TGTGCCAGCAGTTACGTCCGGACTTCTGAAGCTTTCTTT

abundance: -
v_gene: TRBV27
len: 13
d_gene: TRBD1
j_gene: TRBJ2-5
CDR3aa: CASRGTGALTQYF
CDR3nt: TGTGCCAGCAGGGGAACAGGGGCCTTGACCCAGTACTTC

abundance: -
v_gene: TRBV18
len: 19
d_gene: -
j_gene: TRBJ2-5
CDR3aa: CASSPLNQPPNVRQETQYF
CDR3nt: TGTGCCAGCTCACCATTAAATCAACCCCCGAATGTGAGGCAAGAGACCCAGTACTTC

abundance: -
v_gene: TRBV9
len: 13
d_gene: -
j_gene: TRBJ2-3
CDR3aa: CASSRTNTDTQYF
CDR3nt: TGTGCCAGCAGCCGGACTAACACAGATACGCAGTATTTT

abundance: -
v_gene: TRBV7-2
len: 12
d_gene: -
j_gene: TRBJ2-7
CDR3aa: CASSSTLYEQYF
CDR3nt: TGTGCCAGCAGCTCGACCCTGTACGAGCAGTACTTC

abundance: -
v_gene: TRBV7-2
len: 13
d_gene: -
j_gene: TRBJ1-4
CDR3aa: CASSLGLVEKLFF
CDR3nt: TGTGCCAGCAGCTTAGGGTTAGTGGAAAAACTGTTTTTT

abundance: -
v_gene: TRBV7-3
len: 19
d_gene: TRBD2
j_gene: TRBJ2-4
CDR3aa: CASSRTPAGGDSGKNIQYF
CDR3nt: TGTGCCAGCAGCCGAACCCCAGCGGGGGGCGATTCCGGCAAAAACATTCAGTACTTC

abundance: -
v_gene: TRBV5-1
len: 14
d_gene: -
j_gene: TRBJ1-1
CDR3aa: CASSLTTGNTEAFF
CDR3nt: TGCGCCAGCAGCTTAACAACCGGGAACACTGAAGCTTTCTTT

abundance: -
v_gene: TRBV19
len: 14
d_gene: -
j_gene: TRBJ2-5
CDR3aa: CASSIGGLGETQYF
CDR3nt: TGTGCCAGTAGTATAGGGGGATTGGGGGAGACCCAGTACTTC

abundance: -
v_gene: TRBV7-9
len: 14
d_gene: -
j_gene: TRBJ2-5
CDR3aa: CASSLPAERETQYF
CDR3nt: TGTGCCAGCAGCTTACCCGCAGAACGGGAGACCCAGTACTTC

abundance: -
v_gene: TRBV7-3
len: 13
d_gene: -
j_gene: TRBJ1-2
CDR3aa: CASAATPGVGYTF
CDR3nt: TGTGCCAGCGCAGCGACTCCAGGGGTGGGCTACACCTTC

abundance: -
v_gene: TRBV27
len: 13
d_gene: -
j_gene: TRBJ2-5
CDR3aa: CASSFRHFETQYF
CDR3nt: TGTGCCAGCAGTTTTCGACATTTCGAGACCCAGTACTTC

abundance: -
v_gene: TRBV2
len: 14
d_gene: -
j_gene: TRBJ2-3
CDR3aa: CASRERPTTDTQYF
CDR3nt: TGTGCCAGCAGGGAGCGTCCCACCACAGATACGCAGTATTTT

abundance: few
v_gene: TRBV11-2
len: 14
d_gene: -
j_gene: TRBJ1-5
CDR3aa: CASSFFPRDQPQHF
CDR3nt: TGTGCCAGCAGCTTTTTCCCCAGAGATCAGCCCCAGCATTTT

abundance: -
v_gene: TRBV28
len: 11
d_gene: -
j_gene: TRBJ2-3
CDR3aa: CASSRGDTQYF
CDR3nt: TGTGCCAGCAGTCGGGGGGATACGCAGTATTTT

abundance: -
v_gene: TRBV7-9
len: 13
d_gene: -
j_gene: TRBJ1-1
CDR3aa: CASSTEGGTEAFF
CDR3nt: TGTGCCAGCAGTACCGAGGGGGGCACTGAAGCTTTCTTT

abundance: -
v_gene: TRBV29-1
len: 11
d_gene: -
j_gene: TRBJ2-5
CDR3aa: CSAGIQETQYF
CDR3nt: TGCAGCGCTGGGATTCAAGAGACCCAGTACTTC

abundance: -
v_gene: TRBV4-3
len: 18
d_gene: TRBD1
j_gene: TRBJ2-6
CDR3aa: CASSRGQGALSGANVLTF
CDR3nt: TGCGCCAGCAGCCGAGGACAGGGGGCCCTCTCTGGGGCCAACGTCCTGACTTTC

abundance: -
v_gene: TRBV14
len: 13
d_gene: -
j_gene: TRBJ2-6
CDR3aa: CASGVSGANVLTF
CDR3nt: TGTGCCAGCGGAGTCTCTGGGGCCAACGTCCTGACTTTC

abundance: -
v_gene: TRBV7-3
len: 14
d_gene: TRBD1
j_gene: TRBJ2-5
CDR3aa: CASSPGTGGETQYF
CDR3nt: TGTGCCAGCAGCCCAGGGACAGGGGGAGAGACCCAGTACTTC

abundance: -
v_gene: TRBV11-3
len: 15
d_gene: -
j_gene: TRBJ2-6
CDR3aa: CASSKGSSGANVLTF
CDR3nt: TGTGCCAGCAGCAAAGGGAGCTCTGGGGCCAACGTCCTGACTTTC

abundance: -
v_gene: TRBV7-9
len: 12
d_gene: -
j_gene: TRBJ2-7
CDR3aa: CASSLSTNEQYF
CDR3nt: TGTGCCAGCAGCTTAAGCACTAACGAGCAGTACTTC

abundance: few
v_gene: TRBV6-4
len: 15
d_gene: TRBD1
j_gene: TRBJ1-1
CDR3aa: CASSLYRGPNTEAFF
CDR3nt: TGTGCCAGCAGTCTTTACAGGGGACCGAACACTGAAGCTTTCTTT